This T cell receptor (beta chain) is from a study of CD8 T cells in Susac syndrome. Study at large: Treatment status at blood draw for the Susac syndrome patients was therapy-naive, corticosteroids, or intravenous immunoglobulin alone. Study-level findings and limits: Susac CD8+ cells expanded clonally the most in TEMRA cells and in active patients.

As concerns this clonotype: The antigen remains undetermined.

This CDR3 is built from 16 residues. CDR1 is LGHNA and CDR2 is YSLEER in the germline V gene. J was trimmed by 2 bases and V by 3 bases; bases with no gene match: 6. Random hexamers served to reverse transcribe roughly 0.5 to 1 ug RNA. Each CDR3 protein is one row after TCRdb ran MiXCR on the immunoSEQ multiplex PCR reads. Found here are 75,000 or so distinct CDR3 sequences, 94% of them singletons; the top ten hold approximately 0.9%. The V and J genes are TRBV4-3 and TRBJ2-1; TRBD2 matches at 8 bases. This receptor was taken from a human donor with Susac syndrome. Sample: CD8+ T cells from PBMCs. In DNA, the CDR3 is TGCGCCAGCAGCCACGGCGGGCGGGAGGCCTACAATGAGCAGTTCTTC. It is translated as CASSHGGREAYNEQFF.